These 16 T cell receptor beta chains came from one sample sequenced in a study of T cell responses to AZD1222 COVID-19 vaccine. Measured with immunoSEQ multiplex PCR; TCRdb has only the in-frame clones, and not every one. Seen here are some 150,000 clones, around 90% observed once, and the top ten hold more than 4%. Sequencing was performed on peripheral blood, taken 28 days after the second dose of the MenACWY control vaccine. These receptors came from an adult who received the MenACWY meningococcal vaccine as a control.

This rearrangement joins TRBV27 to TRBJ1-1, with D perhaps TRBD1 (5 bases). From germline, CDR1 is MNHEY and CDR2 SMNVEV (reference sequence). This CDR3 has 13 amino acids. Trimming pared 2 bases from V and 3 bases from J, leaving 7 bases between. Written as DNA, the CDR3 is TGTGCCAGCAGTTTAATGGGGGACACTGAAGCTTTCTTT. As protein: CASSLMGDTEAFF.

V and J are TRBV27 and TRBJ2-7; 8 positions match TRBD1. V trimming: 11 bases; J trimming: 3 bases; junction bases outside the gene matches: 6. CDR3 size: 12 residues. Germline V gene sequence: CDR1 MNHEY, CDR2 SMNVEV (reference sequence). The CDR3 region is CAAGGSLYEQYF. CDR3 DNA: TGTGCCGCAGGGGGCAGCCTCTACGAGCAGTACTTC.

This clone showed up just a few times. This chain joins TRBV2 and TRBJ2-1; no reliable D call. Trimming left V 7 bases short and J 6 bases short, with 13 bases between. Germline V lookup: CDR1 SNHLY, CDR2 FYNNEI. CDR3 length equals 13 residues. The CDR3 DNA reads as TGTGCCAGCATGAAAAGTACCTTCAATGAGCAGTTCTTC. Encoded protein: CASMKSTFNEQFF.

The CDR3 DNA reads as TGCGCCAGCAGCCGTGGACTAGCGGGGGACAATGAGCAGTTCTTC. Its translation is CASSRGLAGDNEQFF. The chain has TRBV5-1 and TRBJ2-1, with 13 bases fitting TRBD2. Trimming cost V 4 bases and J 5 bases; bases outside gene matches: 3. CDR3 length: 15 residues. CDR1 and CDR2 from the germline V gene are SGHRS and YFSETQ.

V gene TRBV6-5 combines with J gene TRBJ1-1; unclear D gene. This CDR3 spans 14 amino acids. Germline CDR1 is MNHEY and CDR2 is SVGAGI. Trimming shortened V by 7 bases and J by 0 bases, and 12 bases separated the two germline ends. CDR3 nucleotides: TGTGCCAGCATCCACGGATCGGTGAACACTGAAGCTTTCTTT. The encoded protein is CASIHGSVNTEAFF.

V is TRBV19 and J is TRBJ2-6; D possibly corresponds to TRBD1 (6 bases). In germline, CDR1 is LNHDA, CDR2 SQIVND (reference sequence). Trimming stripped 6 bases from V and 2 bases from J, with 14 bases between. The CDR3 extends over 16 amino acids. The DNA of the CDR3 is TGTGCCAGTAGCCCCCCGGCAGGGGCTGGGGCCAACGTCCTGACTTTC. Translation: CASSPPAGAGANVLTF.

J is TRBJ1-2 and V is TRBV4-3; 8 bases align to TRBD1. This CDR3 has 18 amino acids. Per germline, CDR1 LGHNA and CDR2 YSLEER. The V segment lost 1 base and the J segment 5 bases; nucleotides outside the gene matches: 15. CDR3 DNA sequence: TGCGCCAGCAGCCAAGGCCCCCCGGGACAGGTAATGCGGTATGGCTACACCTTC. Translation: CASSQGPPGQVMRYGYTF.

The rearrangement links TRBV28 to TRBJ1-3; maybe TRBD1 (5 bases). Per germline, CDR1 MDHEN and CDR2 SYDVKM. The CDR3 totals 14 residues. The V end lost 7 bases, the J end lost 4 bases, and 14 bases lay between the germline ends. This CDR3 reads CASNPGGSGNTIYF. The CDR3 DNA is TGTGCCAGCAACCCTGGGGGGTCCGGAAACACCATATATTTT.

The rearrangement links TRBV5-1 to TRBJ2-5; 8 bases fit TRBD1. Germline loops: CDR1 SGHRS, CDR2 YFSETQ. The CDR3 covers 15 residues. V trimming: 2 bases; J trimming: 5 bases; junction bases outside the gene matches: 8. The CDR3: CASSFQGAAGETQYF. The CDR3 DNA reads TGCGCCAGCAGCTTCCAGGGGGCGGCGGGTGAGACCCAGTACTTC.

This rearrangement joins TRBV19 to TRBJ2-2; 7 bases align to TRBD1. Germline-derived CDR1 and CDR2 are LNHDA and SQIVND (reference sequence). Unmatched junction bases numbered 12, after V lost 6 bases and J lost 8 bases. There are 15 residues in the CDR3. CDR3 in amino acids: CASSLDRANRGELFF. CDR3 DNA sequence: TGTGCCAGTAGCCTCGACAGGGCGAACAGGGGGGAGCTGTTTTTT.

The chain has TRBV28 and TRBJ2-7; D is possibly TRBD2 (6 bases). V dropped 2 bases and J dropped 3 bases, with 14 bases sitting between them. The CDR3 contains 15 residues. Looked up from germline, CDR1 is MDHEN and CDR2 is SYDVKM. The CDR3 DNA sequence: TGTGCCAGCAGTTTAAGGGGAGGACTGAACTACGAGCAGTACTTC. Translated: CASSLRGGLNYEQYF. The variable domain in full, completed from reference TRBV28 and TRBJ2-7, reads DVKVTQSSRYLVKRTGEKVFLECVQDMDHENMFWYRQDPGLGLRLIYFSYDVKMKEKGDIPEGYSVSREKKERFSLILESASTNQTSMYLCASSLRGGLNYEQYFGPGTRLTVT.

The J gene is TRBJ2-2, the V gene TRBV13; TRBD2 matches at 11 bases. The CDR3 sequence is 22 residues long. Germline values: CDR1 PRHDT, CDR2 FYEKMQ (reference sequence). The V segment lost 1 base and the J segment 0 bases; nucleotides outside the gene matches: 16. The CDR3 DNA follows: TGTGCCAGCAGCTTAGTATTTCAGAGTCTAGCGGGAGGTTTCGCGAACACCGGGGAGCTGTTTTTT. Amino acids: CASSLVFQSLAGGFANTGELFF.

The J gene is TRBJ1-6, the V gene TRBV27, with D tentatively TRBD1 (5 bases). Per germline, CDR1 MNHEY and CDR2 SMNVEV (reference sequence). CDR3 length: 16 residues. V was shortened by 3 bases and J by 9 bases, with 18 bases between the two germline ends. Here the CDR3 DNA reads TGTGCCAGCAGTTTTCGCCGACAGACCCCTAGTTCACCCCTCCACTTT. It translates to CASSFRRQTPSSPLHF.

J is TRBJ1-5 and V is TRBV12-3 or TRBV12-4; no clear D gene. The CDR3 runs to 13 residues. The V end was cut by 6 bases, the J end by 4 bases, with 10 bases between. CDR3 loop: CASSYNLNQPQHF. CDR3 coding DNA: TGTGCCAGCAGCTACAACCTAAATCAGCCCCAGCATTTT.

In its sample, this clone was seen a few times. The same CDR3 arises from other DNA sequences in this sample as well. The chain carries TRBV27 and TRBJ1-1, with 9 bases lining up with TRBD1. V lost 2 bases, J lost 2 bases, and 0 bases stayed unmatched. Per the germline V gene, CDR1 is MNHEY and CDR2 is SMNVEV (reference sequence). This CDR3 comprises 14 residues. The chain's CDR3 is CASSLTGGNTEAFF. The CDR3 DNA follows: TGTGCCAGCAGTTTAACAGGGGGCAACACTGAAGCTTTCTTT.

The chain combines TRBV10-1 with TRBJ2-7; maybe TRBD2 (5 bases). The CDR3 has 14 residues. Looked up from germline, CDR1 is WNHNN and CDR2 is SYGVQD (reference sequence). Trimming shortened V by 6 bases and J by 2 bases, and 14 bases separated the two germline ends. The CDR3 protein is CASSPGVWAYEQYF. The DNA of the CDR3 is TGCGCCAGCAGCCCCGGGGTGTGGGCCTACGAGCAGTACTTC.